The clone carrying this TCR beta chain was recorded a few times. Its antigen is not known. This entry comes from a study of T-cell memory formation after mild COVID-19. Regarding the study as a whole: Some clones that responded turned up in pre-infection memory, which suggests that cross-reactive memory joined in.

TCRdb reprocessed the 5' RACE reads via MiXCR and lists one record per CDR3 protein. The table shows around 340,000 distinct CDR3 sequences, with approximately 15% occurring only once. V shed 3 bases and J shed 4 bases, with 15 bases lying between them. CDR3 size: 15 residues. Germline V gene data show CDR1 as LGHNA and CDR2 as YSLEER. Sample: PBMCs or a T cell subset sorted from them (not recorded which). This TCR came from a man younger than 35 who had mild COVID-19 (a few samples of this study predate the infection). Cell type and time point are not known. The chain has TRBV4-3 and TRBJ1-2; D not certain. The CDR3 protein is CASSQVERGGYGYTF. The CDR3 DNA sequence: TGCGCCAGCAGCCAGGTCGAGCGCGGAGGCTATGGCTACACCTTC.